The text below deals with one TCR beta chain. As yet, its antigen is unknown. TCRdb reanalyzed the 5' RACE reads and collapses them to one entry per CDR3 protein, without DNA. The clone table shows about 260,000 distinct CDR3 sequences, with the ten largest holding 4% to 5%. This entry comes from a study of T cells expressing NK-cell markers. Points from the study as a whole: Roughly 6 donors had dominant NKG2C+ clonotypes that comprised about 1.0-7.5% of their CD8+ T cells.

The specimen was blood T cells: a sorted CD56 or NKG2C T cell subset, CD4+ or CD8+ T cells, or bulk PBMC T cells (not recorded which). This clonotype was obtained from a woman aged 18-70 years in good health.

The CDR3 region is CASTLSWGGDEQYF. This chain uses TRBV6-1 with TRBJ2-7; TCRdb picks TRBD1, but there is no DNA to check that call. This CDR3 spans 14 amino acids. Looked up from germline, CDR1 is MNHNS and CDR2 is SASEGT.